This T cell receptor (beta chain) was sequenced in a study of early T cells in non-severe SARS-CoV-2 infection. Researchers attached unique molecular identifiers to individual cDNA molecules. TCRdb itself ran the 5' RACE reads through MiXCR, one entry per CDR3 protein. Altogether roughly 75,000 distinct CDR3 sequences are present, around a tenth being singletons, with the ten largest covering roughly 5%. Turning to this clonotype: A read error may explain this, as a much larger clone is one base away.

The junction had 4 bases not matched to a gene; V was cut back by 8 bases and J by 4 bases. CDR3 length: 12 residues. CDR1 and CDR2 (germline): MDHEN, SYDVKM. What was sequenced was whole blood. The clonotype was recovered from an adult who was a healthcare worker with PCR-confirmed SARS-CoV-2 infection or an uninfected control (not recorded which). The chain employs TRBV28 and TRBJ1-2; 7 bases are a match to TRBD1. CDR3 loop: CASGQDFYGYTF. CDR3 in DNA: TGTGCCAGCGGACAGGATTTCTATGGCTACACCTTC.